This T cell receptor beta chain is drawn from a study of long-term antiretroviral therapy in people with HIV. Overall study results and limits: Drawn between the mid-2000s and the late 2010s, the blood was possibly obtained under older ART regimens. HIV repertoires spanned tighter CDR3 length ranges than controls did. Within the repertoire, clones expanded before ART were dominant at all time points.

A note on this clone: Its target is unknown.

Each donor provided at least one pre-ART PBMC sample and at least two post-ART PBMC samples. The assay, immunoSEQ v3.0, was run at survey level. Generated by immunoSEQ multiplex PCR, the TCRdb table keeps only in-frame clones and is missing some. Found here are around 26,000 clones, 75% to 85% of them singletons; the top ten hold roughly 2.3%. This TCR was sampled from a man aged 50-59 years with HIV. This specimen consisted of unsorted PBMCs, obtained 3 years after starting antiretroviral therapy.

The CDR3 loop reads CASSWDRNTDTQYF. The DNA for the CDR3 is TGTGCCAGCAGTTGGGACAGAAACACAGATACGCAGTATTTT. This sequence joins TRBV7-2 and TRBJ2-3; 7 nucleotides agree with TRBD1. After removal of 6 bases from V and 2 bases from J, the junction contained 5 bases not matched to a gene. Germline CDR1 SGHTA, CDR2 FQGNSA. The CDR3 extends over 14 amino acids.